Sequencing of this TCR beta chain was carried out in a study of blood T cell repertoires in COVID-19. The CDR3 has 14 residues. CDR1 and CDR2 (germline): SGDLS, YYNGEE. With 2 bases clipped from V and 3 bases from J, the junction kept 4 bases outside the gene matches. TCRdb's copy holds only in-frame clones and misses some; the assay was immunoSEQ multiplex PCR. The table records 190,000 or so clones, roughly 82% of them present only once. V gene TRBV9 combines with J gene TRBJ2-5, with 7 bases identical to TRBD1. This sequence was found in a man aged 35 to 55 who had recovered from COVID-19. The sequenced sample was PBMCs or T cells enriched from blood (not recorded which). The CDR3 DNA follows: TGTGCCAGCAGCGTGTCCGGGACAGAAGAGACCCAGTACTTC. It is translated as CASSVSGTEETQYF. Drawing the rest from reference TRBV9 and TRBJ2-5, the complete variable domain is DSGVTQTPKHLITATGQRVTLRCSPRSGDLSVYWYQQSLDQGLQFLIQYYNGEERAKGNILERFSAQQFPDLHSELNLSSLELGDSALYFCASSVSGTEETQYFGPGTRLLVL.